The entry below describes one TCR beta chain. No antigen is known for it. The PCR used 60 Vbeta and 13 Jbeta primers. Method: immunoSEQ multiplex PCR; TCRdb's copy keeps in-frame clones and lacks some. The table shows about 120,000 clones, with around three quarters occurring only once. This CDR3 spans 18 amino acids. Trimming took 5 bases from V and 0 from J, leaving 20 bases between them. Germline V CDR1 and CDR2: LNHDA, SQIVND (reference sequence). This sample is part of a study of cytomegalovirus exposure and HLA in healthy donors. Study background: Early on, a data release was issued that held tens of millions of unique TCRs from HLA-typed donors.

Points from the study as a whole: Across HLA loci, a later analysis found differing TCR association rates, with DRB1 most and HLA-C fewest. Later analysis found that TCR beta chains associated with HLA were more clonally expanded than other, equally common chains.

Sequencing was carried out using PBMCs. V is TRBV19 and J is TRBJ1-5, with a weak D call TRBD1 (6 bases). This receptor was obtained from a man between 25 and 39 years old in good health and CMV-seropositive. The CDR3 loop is CASSEGAGDRISNQPQHF. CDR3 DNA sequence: TGTGCCAGTAGTGAAGGGGCAGGGGACCGAATTAGCAATCAGCCCCAGCATTTT.